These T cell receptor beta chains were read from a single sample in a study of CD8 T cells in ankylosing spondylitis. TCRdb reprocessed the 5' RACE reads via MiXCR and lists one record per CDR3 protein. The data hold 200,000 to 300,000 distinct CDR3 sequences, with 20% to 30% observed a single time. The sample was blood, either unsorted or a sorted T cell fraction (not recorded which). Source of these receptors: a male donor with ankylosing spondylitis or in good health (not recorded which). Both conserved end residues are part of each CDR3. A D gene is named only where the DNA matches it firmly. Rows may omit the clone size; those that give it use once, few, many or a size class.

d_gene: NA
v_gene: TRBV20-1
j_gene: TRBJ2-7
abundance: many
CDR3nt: TGCAGTGCTAGTCGGCTCTCCTACGAGCAGTACTTC
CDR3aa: CSASRLSYEQYF

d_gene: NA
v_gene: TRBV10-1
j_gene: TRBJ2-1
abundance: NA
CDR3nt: TGCGCCAGCAGTGAGTCTGTAACAGGGCGGAATGAGCAGTTCTTC
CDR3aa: CASSESVTGRNEQFF

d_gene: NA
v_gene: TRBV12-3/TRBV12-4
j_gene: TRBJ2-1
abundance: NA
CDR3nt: TGTGCCAGCAGTCCGTCTGGCCGAGATGAGCAGTTCTTC
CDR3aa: CASSPSGRDEQFF

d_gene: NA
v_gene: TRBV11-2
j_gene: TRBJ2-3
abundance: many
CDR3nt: TGTGCCAGCAGCGGCGACACAGATACGCAGTATTTT
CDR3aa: CASSGDTDTQYF

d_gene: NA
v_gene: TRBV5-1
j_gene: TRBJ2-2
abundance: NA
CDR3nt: NA
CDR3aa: CASSLRADNTGSCFF

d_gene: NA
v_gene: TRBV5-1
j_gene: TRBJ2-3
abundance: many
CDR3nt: TGCGCCAGCAGCCGCGACGGACTTAGCACAGATACGCAGTATTTT
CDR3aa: CASSRDGLSTDTQYF

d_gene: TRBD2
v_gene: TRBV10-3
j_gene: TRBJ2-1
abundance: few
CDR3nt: TGTGCCATCAGTGGAGACCTCCGGGGGGGCCATGAGCAGTTCTTC
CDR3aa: CAISGDLRGGHEQFF

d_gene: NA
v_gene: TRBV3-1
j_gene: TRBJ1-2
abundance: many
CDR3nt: TGTGCCAGCAGCACCCAGGCGGCACCCCAGGCCTTC
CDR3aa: CASSTQAAPQAF

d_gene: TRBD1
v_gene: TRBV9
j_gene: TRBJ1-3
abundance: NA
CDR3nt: TGTGCCAGCAGCGCGGGACAGGGAAACACCATATATTTT
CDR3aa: CASSAGQGNTIYF

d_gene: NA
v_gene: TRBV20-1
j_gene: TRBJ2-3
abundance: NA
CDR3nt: TGCAGTGCTAGTCTGCGGGAAAGCACAGATACGCAGTATTTT
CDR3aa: CSASLRESTDTQYF

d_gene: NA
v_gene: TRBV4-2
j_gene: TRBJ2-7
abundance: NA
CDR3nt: TGTGCCAGCAGCCAAGATCTTCCTTCGGACAGTACCCTCTACGAGCAGTACTTC
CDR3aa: CASSQDLPSDSTLYEQYF

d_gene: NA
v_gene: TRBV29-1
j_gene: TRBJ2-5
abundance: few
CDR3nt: TGCAGCGTTGAGAGGGCCACGGGAGTTCCAGAGACCCAGTACTTC
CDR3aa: CSVERATGVPETQYF

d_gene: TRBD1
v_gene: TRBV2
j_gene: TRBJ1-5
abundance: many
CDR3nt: TGTGCCAGCAGTAACAGACAGGGGGGATCGCCCCAGCATTTT
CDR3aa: CASSNRQGGSPQHF

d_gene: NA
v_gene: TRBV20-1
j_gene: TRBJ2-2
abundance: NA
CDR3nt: TGCAGCGGGACTCCCCAACGGAGCAGGGAGCTGTTTTTT
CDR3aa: CSGTPQRSRELFF

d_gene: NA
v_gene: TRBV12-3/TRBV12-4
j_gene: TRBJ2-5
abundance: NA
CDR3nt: TGTGCCAGCAGTTTATCTGGGGACGGCGGGACCCAGTACTTC
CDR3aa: CASSLSGDGGTQYF

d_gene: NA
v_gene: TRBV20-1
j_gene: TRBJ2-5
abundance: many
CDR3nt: TGCAGTGCTAGAGATCGAAAAAAGGGGAAGGGGGAGACCCAGTACTTC
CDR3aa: CSARDRKKGKGETQYF

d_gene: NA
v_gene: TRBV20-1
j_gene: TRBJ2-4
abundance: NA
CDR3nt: TGCAGTGCTTATGAGGGAAACAAAAACATTCAGTACTTC
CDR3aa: CSAYEGNKNIQYF

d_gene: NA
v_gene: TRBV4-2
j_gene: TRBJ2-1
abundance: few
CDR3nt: TGTGCCAGCAGCCAAGATAAGGGCTCCTACAATGAGCAGTTCTTC
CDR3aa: CASSQDKGSYNEQFF

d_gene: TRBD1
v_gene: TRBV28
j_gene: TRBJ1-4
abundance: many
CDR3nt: TGTGCCAGCAGTGCAGGGGGAACTAATGAAAAACTGTTTTTT
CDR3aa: CASSAGGTNEKLFF

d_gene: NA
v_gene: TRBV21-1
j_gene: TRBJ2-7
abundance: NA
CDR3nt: TGTGCCAGCAGCGGCGAGAGCTACGAGCAGTACTTC
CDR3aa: CASSGESYEQYF